This TCR beta chain came from a study of persistence of HIV-infected CD4 T cells. Study-wide background: Isolated cells were CMV- and HIV-1 Gag-responding CD4+ T cells.

The stimulus was lysate of CMV-infected fibroblasts, around 10 ug/mL. CD40L-negative CD69-negative CD45RO-high memory CD4+ T cells were sorted as populations depleted of antigen-responding cells. Donors had CD4+ T cell counts above 400 cells/uL and were CMV-seropositive. The immunoSEQ assay was version 4, run in survey mode. Method: immunoSEQ multiplex PCR; TCRdb's copy keeps in-frame clones and lacks some. This table has about 40,000 clones, about 85% appearing once. Study results and limitations: Antigen-responding cells were enriched for degenerate expanded CDR3beta sequences.

Worth noting for this clone: Its antigen is as yet unknown. Within the sample, other DNA sequences also encode this same CDR3.

The sample consisted of CD4+ T cells sorted from PBMCs after approximately 19-hour stimulation, taken from a patient who received antiretroviral therapy. The TCR originated in an adult man with HIV who was CMV-seropositive.

The CDR3 nucleotides are TGTGCCAGTAGTATCCGGGGAAGCAATCAGCCCCAGCATTTT. Residues: CASSIRGSNQPQHF. The chain has TRBV19 and TRBJ1-5; no firm D call. The CDR3 consists of 14 residues. Between the trimmed V and J ends, which lost 3 bases and 1 base, there was a span of 7 bases. The germline CDR1 and CDR2 sequences are LNHDA and SQIVND (reference sequence).